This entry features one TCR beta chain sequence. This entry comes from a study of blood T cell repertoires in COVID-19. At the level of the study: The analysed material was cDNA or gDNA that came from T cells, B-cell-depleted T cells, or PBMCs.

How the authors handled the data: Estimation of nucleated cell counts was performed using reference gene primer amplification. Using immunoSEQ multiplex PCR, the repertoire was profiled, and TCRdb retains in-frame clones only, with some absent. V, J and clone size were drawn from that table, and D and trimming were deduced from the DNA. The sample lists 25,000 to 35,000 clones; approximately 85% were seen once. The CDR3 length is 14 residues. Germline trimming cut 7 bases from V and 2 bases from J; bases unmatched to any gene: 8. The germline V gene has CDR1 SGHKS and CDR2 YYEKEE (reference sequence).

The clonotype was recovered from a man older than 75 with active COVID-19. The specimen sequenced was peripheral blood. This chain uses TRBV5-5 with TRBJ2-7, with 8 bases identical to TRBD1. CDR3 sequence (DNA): TGTGCCAGCGGTTGGGACAGGAATACCTACGAGCAGTACTTC. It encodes CASGWDRNTYEQYF. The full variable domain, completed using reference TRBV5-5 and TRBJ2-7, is DAGVTQSPTHLIKTRGQQVTLRCSPISGHKSVSWYQQVLGQGPQFIFQYYEKEERGRGNFPDRFSARQFPNYSSELNVNALLLGDSALYLCASGWDRNTYEQYFGPGTRLTVT.